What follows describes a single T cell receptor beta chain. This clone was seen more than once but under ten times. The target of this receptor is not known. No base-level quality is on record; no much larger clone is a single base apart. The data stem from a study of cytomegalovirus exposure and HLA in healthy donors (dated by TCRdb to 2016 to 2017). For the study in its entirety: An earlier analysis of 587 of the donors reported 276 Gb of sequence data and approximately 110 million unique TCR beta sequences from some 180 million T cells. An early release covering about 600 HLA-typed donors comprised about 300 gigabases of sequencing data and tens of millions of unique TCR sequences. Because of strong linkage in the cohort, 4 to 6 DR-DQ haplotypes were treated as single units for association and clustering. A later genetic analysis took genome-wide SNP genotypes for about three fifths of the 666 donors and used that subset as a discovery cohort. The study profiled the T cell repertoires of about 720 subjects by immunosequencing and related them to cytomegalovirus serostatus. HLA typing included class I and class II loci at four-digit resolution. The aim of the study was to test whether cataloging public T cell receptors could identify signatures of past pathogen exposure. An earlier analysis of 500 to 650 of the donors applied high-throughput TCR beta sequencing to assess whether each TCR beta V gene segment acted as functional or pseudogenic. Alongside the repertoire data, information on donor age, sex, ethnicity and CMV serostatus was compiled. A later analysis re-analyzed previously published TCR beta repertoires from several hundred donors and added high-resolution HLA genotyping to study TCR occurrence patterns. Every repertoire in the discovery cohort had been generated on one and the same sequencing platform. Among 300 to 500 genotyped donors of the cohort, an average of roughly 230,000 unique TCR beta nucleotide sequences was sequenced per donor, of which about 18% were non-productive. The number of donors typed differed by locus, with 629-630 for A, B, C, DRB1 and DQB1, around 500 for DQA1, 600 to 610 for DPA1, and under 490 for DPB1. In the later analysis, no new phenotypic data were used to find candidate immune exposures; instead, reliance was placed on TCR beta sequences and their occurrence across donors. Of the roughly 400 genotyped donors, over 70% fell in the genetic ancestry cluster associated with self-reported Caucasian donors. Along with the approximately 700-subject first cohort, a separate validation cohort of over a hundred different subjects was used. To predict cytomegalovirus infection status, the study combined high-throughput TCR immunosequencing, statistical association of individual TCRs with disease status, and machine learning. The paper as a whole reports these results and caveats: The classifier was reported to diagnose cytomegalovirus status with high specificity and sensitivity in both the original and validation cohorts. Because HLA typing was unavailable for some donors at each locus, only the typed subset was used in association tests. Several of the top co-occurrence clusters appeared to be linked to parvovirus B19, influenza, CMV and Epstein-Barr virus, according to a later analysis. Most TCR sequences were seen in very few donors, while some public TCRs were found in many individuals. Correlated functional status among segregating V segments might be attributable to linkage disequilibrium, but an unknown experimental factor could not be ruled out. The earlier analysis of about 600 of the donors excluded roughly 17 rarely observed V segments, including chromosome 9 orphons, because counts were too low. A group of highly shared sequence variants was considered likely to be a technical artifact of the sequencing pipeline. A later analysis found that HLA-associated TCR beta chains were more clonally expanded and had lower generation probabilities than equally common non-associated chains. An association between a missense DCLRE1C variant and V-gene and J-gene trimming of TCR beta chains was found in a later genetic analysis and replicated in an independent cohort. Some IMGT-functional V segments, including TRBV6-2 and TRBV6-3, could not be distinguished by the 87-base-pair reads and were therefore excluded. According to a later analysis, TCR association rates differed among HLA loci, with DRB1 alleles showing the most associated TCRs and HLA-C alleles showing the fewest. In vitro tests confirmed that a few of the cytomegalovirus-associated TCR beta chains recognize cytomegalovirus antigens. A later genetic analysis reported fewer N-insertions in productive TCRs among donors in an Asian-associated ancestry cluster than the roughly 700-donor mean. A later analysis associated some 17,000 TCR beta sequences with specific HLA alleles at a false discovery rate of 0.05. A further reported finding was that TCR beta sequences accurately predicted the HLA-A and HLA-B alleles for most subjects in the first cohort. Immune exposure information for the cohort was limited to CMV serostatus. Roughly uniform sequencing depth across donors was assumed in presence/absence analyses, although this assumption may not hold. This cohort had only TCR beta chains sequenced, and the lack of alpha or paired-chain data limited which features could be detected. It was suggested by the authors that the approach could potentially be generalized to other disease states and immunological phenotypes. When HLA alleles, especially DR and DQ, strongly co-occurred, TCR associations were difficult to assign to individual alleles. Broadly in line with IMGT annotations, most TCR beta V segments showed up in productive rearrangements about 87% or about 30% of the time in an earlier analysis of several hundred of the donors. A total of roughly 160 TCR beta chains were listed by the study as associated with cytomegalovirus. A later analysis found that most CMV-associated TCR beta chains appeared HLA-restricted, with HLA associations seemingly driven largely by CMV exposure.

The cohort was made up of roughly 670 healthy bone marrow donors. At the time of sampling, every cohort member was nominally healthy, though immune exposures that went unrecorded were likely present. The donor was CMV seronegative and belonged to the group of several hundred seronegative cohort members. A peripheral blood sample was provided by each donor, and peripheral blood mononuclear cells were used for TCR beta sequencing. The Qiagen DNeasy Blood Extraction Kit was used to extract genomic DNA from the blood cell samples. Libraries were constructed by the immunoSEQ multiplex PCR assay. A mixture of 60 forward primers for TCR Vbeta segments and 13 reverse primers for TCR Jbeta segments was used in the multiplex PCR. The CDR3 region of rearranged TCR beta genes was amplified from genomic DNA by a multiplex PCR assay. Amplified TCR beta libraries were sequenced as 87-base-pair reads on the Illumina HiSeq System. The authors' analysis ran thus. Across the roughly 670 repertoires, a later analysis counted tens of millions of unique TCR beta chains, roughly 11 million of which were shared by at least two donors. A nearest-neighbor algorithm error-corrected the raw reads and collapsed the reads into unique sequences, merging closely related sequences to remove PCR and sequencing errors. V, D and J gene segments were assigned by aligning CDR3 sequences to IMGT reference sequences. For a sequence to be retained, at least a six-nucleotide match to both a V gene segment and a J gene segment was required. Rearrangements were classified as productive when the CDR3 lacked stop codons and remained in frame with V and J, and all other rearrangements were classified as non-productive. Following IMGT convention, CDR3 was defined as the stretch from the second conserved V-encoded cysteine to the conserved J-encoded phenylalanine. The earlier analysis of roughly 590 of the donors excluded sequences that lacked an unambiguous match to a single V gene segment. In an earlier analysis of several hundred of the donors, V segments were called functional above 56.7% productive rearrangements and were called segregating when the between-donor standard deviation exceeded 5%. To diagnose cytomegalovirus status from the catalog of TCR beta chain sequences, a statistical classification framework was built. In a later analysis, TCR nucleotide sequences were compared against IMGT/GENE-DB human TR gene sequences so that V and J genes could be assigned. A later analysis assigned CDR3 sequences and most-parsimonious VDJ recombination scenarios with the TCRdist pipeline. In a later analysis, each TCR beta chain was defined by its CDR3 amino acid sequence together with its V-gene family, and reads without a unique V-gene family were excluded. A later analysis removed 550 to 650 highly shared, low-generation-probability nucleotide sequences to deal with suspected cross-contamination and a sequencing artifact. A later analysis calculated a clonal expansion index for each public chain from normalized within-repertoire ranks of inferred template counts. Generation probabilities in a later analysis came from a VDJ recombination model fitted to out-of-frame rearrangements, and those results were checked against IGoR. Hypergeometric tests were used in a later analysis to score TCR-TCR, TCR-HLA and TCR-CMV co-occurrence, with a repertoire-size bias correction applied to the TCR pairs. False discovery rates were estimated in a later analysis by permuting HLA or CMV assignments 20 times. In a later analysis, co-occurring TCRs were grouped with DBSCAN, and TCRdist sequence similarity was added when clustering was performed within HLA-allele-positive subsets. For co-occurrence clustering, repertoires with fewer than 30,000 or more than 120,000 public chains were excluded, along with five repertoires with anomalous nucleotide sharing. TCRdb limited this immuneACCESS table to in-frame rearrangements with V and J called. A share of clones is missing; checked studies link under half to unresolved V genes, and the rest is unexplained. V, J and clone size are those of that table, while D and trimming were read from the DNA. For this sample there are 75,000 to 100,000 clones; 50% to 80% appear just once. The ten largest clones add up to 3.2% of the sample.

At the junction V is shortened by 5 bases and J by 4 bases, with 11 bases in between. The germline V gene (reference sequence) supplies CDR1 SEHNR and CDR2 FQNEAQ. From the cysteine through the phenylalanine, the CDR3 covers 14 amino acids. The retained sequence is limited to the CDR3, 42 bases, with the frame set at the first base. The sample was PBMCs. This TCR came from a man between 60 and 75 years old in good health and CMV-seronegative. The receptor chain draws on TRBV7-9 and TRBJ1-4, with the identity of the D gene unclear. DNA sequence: TGTGCCAGCAGCGCCGGGGAGATTAATGAAAAACTGTTTTTT. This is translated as CASSAGEINEKLFF.